This TCR beta chain was retrieved from a study of beta chain features in type 1 diabetes. Study-wide context: Age, gender, cell numbers and subset yield matched between patients and controls.

This clone was observed a handful of times. Its cognate antigen is unknown. Expressed TCRB transcripts were sequenced, since all the RNA that had been isolated was reverse transcribed. TCRdb keeps only in-frame clones here, not all; method: immunoSEQ multiplex PCR. The table includes a few hundred thousand clones, roughly 14% detected once. Findings and caveats of the study: Type 1 diabetes patients had TCRB CDR3s that were shorter (moderately but significantly so) in all four CD4+ subsets.

Germline CDR1 reads SGHRS; CDR2 reads YFSETQ. J gave up 6 bases and V 0 bases, and 6 bases lay outside the gene matches. This CDR3 has 15 residues. The sequence was collected from a woman under 30 with type 1 diabetes. This chain joins TRBV5-1 and TRBJ1-5; 7 bases fit TRBD1. The sequenced sample was naive CD4+ T cells from blood. This CDR3 reads CASSLGTGGGQPQHF. The CDR3 DNA follows: TGCGCCAGCAGCTTGGGGACAGGAGGGGGTCAGCCCCAGCATTTT. Supplemented by reference TRBV5-1 and TRBJ1-5, the full variable domain reads KAGVTQTPRYLIKTRGQQVTLSCSPISGHRSVSWYQQTPGQGLQFLFEYFSETQRNKGNFPGRFSGRQFSNSRSEMNVSTLELGDSALYLCASSLGTGGGQPQHFGDGTRLSIL.